A single sample gave rise to the 19 T cell receptor beta chains below, sequenced in a study of CD4+ T cells in melanoma. TCRdb's table, derived via immunoSEQ multiplex PCR, lists solely in-frame clones and lacks some. The repertoire holds about 140,000 clones, with around 90% as singletons. The receptor set was obtained from a human donor with melanoma.

The gene calls are TRBV7-8 and TRBJ1-6; a possible D gene is TRBD1 (5 bases). This CDR3 has 15 amino acids. CDR1 is SGHVS, CDR2 FQNEAQ, per germline. Trimming pared 5 bases from V and 7 bases from J, leaving 15 bases between. In nucleotides, the CDR3 is TGTGCCAGCAGCGCTAGGGAGGGGTACAATTCACCCCTCCACTTT. Translating gives CASSAREGYNSPLHF. Complete variable domain (other parts from reference TRBV7-8 and TRBJ1-6): GAGVSQSPRYKVAKRGQDVALRCDPISGHVSLFWYQQALGQGPEFLTYFQNEAQLDKSGLPSDRFFAERPEGSVSTLKIQRTQQEDSAVYLCASSAREGYNSPLHFGNGTRLTVT.

This rearrangement joins TRBV2 to TRBJ2-1; TRBD1 agrees at 8 bases. The CDR3 length is 15 residues. V lost 2 bases to trimming and J lost 4 bases; unmatched junction nucleotides: 4. Germline V gene lookup returns CDR1 SNHLY and CDR2 FYNNEI. CDR3 DNA: TGTGCCAGCAGTGAATCCAGGGGGCTTTACAATGAGCAGTTCTTC. This sequence encodes CASSESRGLYNEQFF.

This chain uses TRBV6-1 with TRBJ2-3, with TRBD2 matching 8 bases. This CDR3 has 13 amino acids. CDR1 is MNHNS and CDR2 is SASEGT in the germline V gene. V gave up 7 bases and J gave up 13 bases; unmatched junction bases: 13. CDR3 amino acids: CASITTSGGLEYF. CDR3 sequence (DNA): TGTGCCAGCATCACAACCTCGGGGGGGCTGGAGTATTTT.

The chain carries TRBV30 and TRBJ2-1, with 7 bases identical to TRBD2. V shed 6 bases, J shed 5 bases, and the junction held 10 bases outside the gene matches. The CDR3 has 14 amino acids. Germline V CDR1 and CDR2: GTSNPN, SVGIG (reference sequence). The CDR3 DNA is TGTGCCTGCCAACCCGGGACTATAGACAATGAGCAGTTCTTC. This gives the protein CACQPGTIDNEQFF.

This chain connects TRBV29-1 to TRBJ1-2; D uncertain. Germline CDR1 and CDR2: SQVTM and ANQGSEA. The V end was cut by 6 bases, the J end by 0 bases, with 8 bases between. The CDR3 is 12 amino acids. DNA for the CDR3: TGCAGCGTAGTGGGAGCTAACTATGGCTACACCTTC. Translated, it gives CSVVGANYGYTF.

The V and J genes are TRBV5-3 and TRBJ2-3, with TRBD2 matching over 12 bases. TRBV5-3 is placed among ORFs of uncertain function. V trimming: 5 bases; J trimming: 4 bases; junction bases outside the gene matches: 5. CDR3 length: 15 amino acids. CDR3 residues: CARSRTSGDSDTQYF. CDR3 coding DNA: TGTGCCAGAAGTCGGACTAGCGGGGATTCAGATACGCAGTATTTT.

The gene calls are TRBV19 and TRBJ1-4; maybe TRBD1 (5 bases). Trimming removed 8 bases at V and 6 bases at J, with 7 bases between. Germline V gives CDR1 LNHDA, CDR2 SQIVND (reference sequence). This CDR3 comprises 11 residues. CDR3 coding DNA: TGTGCCAGTTTGGGGGATGAAAAACTGTTTTTT. This sequence encodes CASLGDEKLFF.

In DNA, the CDR3 is TGCGCCAGCAGCTACTCCGGACAGATGTCAGATACGCAGTATTTT. Its protein is CASSYSGQMSDTQYF. The rearrangement uses TRBV5-1 and TRBJ2-3; tentative D call: TRBD1 (6 bases). This CDR3 spans 15 amino acids. In germline, CDR1 is SGHRS, CDR2 YFSETQ. V lost 3 bases and J 4 bases, leaving 15 bases between the germline ends. Together with reference TRBV5-1 and TRBJ2-3, the CDR3 gives the full variable domain: KAGVTQTPRYLIKTRGQQVTLSCSPISGHRSVSWYQQTPGQGLQFLFEYFSETQRNKGNFPGRFSGRQFSNSRSEMNVSTLELGDSALYLCASSYSGQMSDTQYFGPGTRLTVL.

This chain connects TRBV4-1 to TRBJ1-1; D ambiguous. From germline, CDR1 is MGHRA and CDR2 YSYEKL. The CDR3 spans 14 residues. V lost 1 base and J lost 3, with 9 bases in between. The CDR3: CASSQGPVDTEAFF. The CDR3 DNA reads as TGCGCCAGCAGCCAAGGCCCGGTGGACACTGAAGCTTTCTTT.

CDR3 DNA: TGCGCCAGCAGCTTAACCCCCGGGACAGGGGTTTCTGAAGCTTTCTTT. Translation gives CASSLTPGTGVSEAFF. The chain couples TRBV5-1 to TRBJ1-1; 10 bases agree with TRBD1. CDR3 length equals 16 residues. Germline loops: CDR1 SGHRS, CDR2 YFSETQ. Trimming removed 2 bases from V and 6 bases from J; junction bases left unmatched: 10.

The rearrangement links TRBV29-1 to TRBJ1-3, with a weak D call TRBD1 (5 bases). The germline CDR1 and CDR2 sequences are SQVTM and ANQGSEA. CDR3 size: 14 residues. Trimming removed 3 bases at V and 5 bases at J, with 14 bases between. Written as DNA, the CDR3 is TGCAGCGTTGATTCGGGGCAGGGAAGAAACACCATATATTTT. This gives the protein CSVDSGQGRNTIYF.

The chain has TRBV7-9 and TRBJ1-1; maybe TRBD1 (5 bases). The germline CDR1 and CDR2 sequences are SEHNR and FQNEAQ (reference sequence). CDR3 length equals 14 residues. With 1 base removed from V and 3 bases from J, the gap between germline ends came to 9 bases. CDR3 residues: CASSLGGSDTEAFF. CDR3 sequence (DNA): TGTGCCAGCAGCTTAGGGGGCTCAGACACTGAAGCTTTCTTT.

The chain employs TRBV5-1 and TRBJ2-7; D is undetermined. Germline CDR1 reads SGHRS; CDR2 reads YFSETQ. V lost 0 bases, J lost 3 bases, and 13 bases lay in between. The CDR3 spans 15 residues. The CDR3 DNA is TGCGCCAGCAGCTTGGGGGTAGGGATAAACTACGAGCAGTACTTC. Translated, it gives CASSLGVGINYEQYF.

The chain uses TRBV29-1 and TRBJ2-3; no clear D. The CDR3 is 12 residues long. Germline lookup yields CDR1 SQVTM and CDR2 ANQGSEA. V was trimmed by 5 bases and J by 2 bases, leaving 8 bases between them. The CDR3 sequence: CSVPQSTDTQYF. In DNA, the CDR3 is TGCAGCGTTCCCCAGTCCACAGATACGCAGTATTTT.

There are a few counts of this clone. The CDR3 DNA follows: TGTGCCAGCAGTTTACGGCGGGGGCTAGCGGGTTACGAGCAGTACTTC. Translated: CASSLRRGLAGYEQYF. The chain links TRBV27 to TRBJ2-7; 8 positions match TRBD2. The CDR3 runs to 16 residues. The germline CDR1 and CDR2 sequences are MNHEY and SMNVEV (reference sequence). The V gene end was trimmed by 2 bases and the J gene end by 4 bases; junction bases not matched to a gene: 10.

J is TRBJ1-4 and V is TRBV7-9, with no clear D. Germline V CDR1 and CDR2: SEHNR, FQNEAQ (reference sequence). This CDR3 spans 16 amino acids. The V end lost 5 bases, the J end lost 2 bases, and 15 bases lay between the germline ends. This chain's CDR3 is CASSRTLVSTNEKLFF. The CDR3 DNA follows: TGTGCCAGCAGCCGGACCCTGGTCAGTACTAATGAAAAACTGTTTTTT.

The V call is TRBV25-1, the J call TRBJ2-5; D ambiguous. The CDR3 runs 15 residues. Germline V CDR1 and CDR2: MGHDK, SYGVNS. Between the trimmed V and J ends, which lost 6 bases and 5 bases, there was a span of 19 bases. The CDR3 region has the DNA TGTGCCAGCAGCCGAAAAACGGGTGGGTTGGAGACCCAGTACTTC. Its protein product is CASSRKTGGLETQYF.

The rearrangement links TRBV29-1 to TRBJ1-4; unclear D gene. The germline V gene has CDR1 SQVTM and CDR2 ANQGSEA. CDR3 size: 12 residues. Trimming pared 7 bases from V and 6 bases from J, leaving 12 bases between. DNA of the CDR3: TGCAGCGCCCTTGGCGTGGATGAAAAACTGTTTTTT. It specifies CSALGVDEKLFF.

This clone was observed a single time. V and J are TRBV30 and TRBJ2-1, with no clear D. Germline CDR1 reads GTSNPN; CDR2 reads SVGIG (reference sequence). Between the trimmed V and J ends, which lost 0 bases and 5 bases, there was a span of 8 bases. The CDR3 extends over 13 amino acids. This CDR3 reads CAWSVRVHNEQFF. Written as DNA, the CDR3 is TGTGCCTGGAGTGTACGGGTCCACAATGAGCAGTTCTTC.